A single sample gave rise to the 13 T cell receptor beta chains below, sequenced in a study of cytomegalovirus exposure and HLA in healthy donors. With 60 Vbeta and 13 Jbeta primers, the PCR was carried out. This table comes from immunoSEQ multiplex PCR, and its TCRdb copy is limited to in-frame clones, with some not included. The table shows about 130,000 clones, with 70% to 80% occurring only once. Sequenced: PBMCs. The source is a man in his thirties or forties in good health and CMV-seronegative.

The chain employs TRBV19 and TRBJ2-7, with D hard to call. V was cut by 2 bases and J by 2 bases, with 10 bases left in between. The CDR3 extends over 14 amino acids. Germline V gene data show CDR1 as LNHDA and CDR2 as SQIVND (reference sequence). The DNA for the CDR3 is TGTGCCAGTAGTATATCCGGGTCGACCTACGAGCAGTACTTC. This sequence encodes CASSISGSTYEQYF.

The chain carries TRBV6-4 and TRBJ2-1, with unresolved D. This CDR3 is 13 amino acids long. Germline V gives CDR1 MRHNA, CDR2 SNTAGT. Trimming cost V 10 bases and J 3 bases, with 13 bases left between them. The CDR3 sequence is CATSARHYNEQFF. DNA of the CDR3: TGTGCCACGTCTGCGCGACACTACAATGAGCAGTTCTTC.

V gene TRBV7-2 combines with J gene TRBJ2-7; maybe TRBD2 (5 bases). CDR1 is SGHTA, CDR2 FQGNSA, per germline. This CDR3 contains 14 residues. Trimming cost V 3 bases and J 0 bases, with 9 bases left between them. The CDR3: CASSFPGISYEQYF. In nucleotides, the CDR3 is TGTGCCAGCAGCTTTCCGGGGATCTCCTACGAGCAGTACTTC.

The V gene is TRBV29-1, the J gene TRBJ1-5; 7 bases line up with TRBD1. CDR3 length: 13 residues. The V gene's germline CDR1 is SQVTM and CDR2 ANQGSEA. V trimming: 4 bases; J trimming: 6 bases; junction bases outside the gene matches: 6. The CDR3 bases are TGCAGCGTTGGGTTAGGGGGCGGTCAGCCCCAGCATTTT. As protein: CSVGLGGGQPQHF.

This chain links TRBV7-8 with TRBJ1-2; 8 bases line up with TRBD1. The J segment lost 1 base and the V segment lost 1 base, leaving 5 bases of the junction unmatched. Germline CDR1 reads SGHVS; CDR2 reads FQNEAQ. The CDR3 is 16 residues long. CDR3 residues: CASSLGTGQFNYGYTF. The CDR3 DNA reads as TGTGCCAGCAGCTTAGGGACAGGGCAATTTAACTATGGCTACACCTTC.

This clone occurred a few times. The chain has TRBV30 and TRBJ2-5; D is ambiguous. The germline V gene encodes CDR1 GTSNPN and CDR2 SVGIG (reference sequence). V lost 0 bases and J lost 5, with 10 bases in between. The CDR3 covers 13 residues. The CDR3 nucleotides read TGTGCCTGGAGTGTGGCGACTTTTGAGACCCAGTACTTC. It specifies CAWSVATFETQYF.

V is TRBV21-1 and J is TRBJ2-7; the D call of TRBD2 is as the table states it, not checked on the DNA. TRBV21-1 is a known pseudogene. This CDR3 has 17 amino acids. The CDR3 spells CASSTEGLAGGSYEQYF. In DNA, the CDR3 is TGTGCCAGCAGCACAGAGGGACTAGCGGGAGGTTCCTACGAGCAGTACTTC.

The CDR3 region is CASETGSRTEAFF. The DNA of the CDR3 is TGTGCCAGTGAAACAGGGTCGAGGACTGAAGCTTTCTTT. V usage is TRBV19 and J usage is TRBJ1-1; maybe TRBD1 (6 bases). The V end lost 8 bases, the J end lost 5 bases, and 15 bases lay between the germline ends. Germline V gives CDR1 LNHDA, CDR2 SQIVND (reference sequence). The CDR3 runs 13 residues.

The J gene is TRBJ2-3, the V gene TRBV4-1; 11 positions match TRBD1. V gave up 2 bases and J gave up 5 bases; unmatched junction bases: 6. This CDR3 region has 16 residues. Germline V gene data show CDR1 as MGHRA and CDR2 as YSYEKL. The DNA of the CDR3 is TGCGCCAGCAGCCAACCGGACAGGGGGCTTAAAGATACGCAGTATTTT. Translation: CASSQPDRGLKDTQYF.

The chain is built from TRBV2 and TRBJ2-5; 10 positions match TRBD2. Germline CDR1 SNHLY, CDR2 FYNNEI. The CDR3 sequence is 15 residues long. V trimming: 4 bases; J trimming: 2 bases; junction bases outside the gene matches: 4. This CDR3 reads CASSGASGRQETQYF. DNA of the CDR3: TGTGCCAGCAGTGGGGCTAGCGGGAGACAAGAGACCCAGTACTTC.

This rearrangement joins TRBV7-2 to TRBJ2-5; 7 bases are shared with TRBD2. The CDR3 is 14 residues long. V lost 5 bases, J lost 5 bases, and 8 bases stayed unmatched. Looked up from germline, CDR1 is SGHTA and CDR2 is FQGNSA. The CDR3 region has the DNA TGTGCCAGCAGCCAGGGACTACCAGGGGAGACCCAGTACTTC. Its translation: CASSQGLPGETQYF.

The chain uses TRBV12-5 and TRBJ2-2; the match to TRBD2 covers 10 bases. Trimming removed 7 bases from V and 0 bases from J; junction bases left unmatched: 8. CDR1 is LGHNT, CDR2 FRNRAP, per germline. The CDR3 spans 17 residues. The CDR3 protein is CASAKPGLAPNTGELFF. In DNA form, the CDR3 reads TGTGCTAGTGCCAAACCGGGACTAGCGCCGAACACCGGGGAGCTGTTTTTT.

CDR3 DNA: TGTGCCAGCAGCGTAGCTACGGTGATGCGGGAGGGCCCCTACAATGAGCAGTTCTTC. Translating gives CASSVATVMREGPYNEQFF. The V and J genes are TRBV9 and TRBJ2-1, with TRBD2 matching 9 bases. Trimming took 0 bases from V and 2 from J; bases not matched to a gene: 12. The CDR3 loop spans 19 amino acids. The germline gives CDR1 SGDLS, CDR2 YYNGEE.